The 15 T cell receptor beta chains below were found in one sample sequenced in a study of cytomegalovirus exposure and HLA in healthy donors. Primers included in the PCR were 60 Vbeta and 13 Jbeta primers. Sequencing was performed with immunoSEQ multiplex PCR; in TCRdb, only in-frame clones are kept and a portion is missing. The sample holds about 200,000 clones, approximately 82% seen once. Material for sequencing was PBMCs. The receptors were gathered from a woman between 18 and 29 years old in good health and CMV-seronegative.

CDR3 sequence reads: CASSQGNRRVENYGYTF. CDR3 DNA: TGCGCCAGCAGCCAGGGAAATCGCAGGGTCGAAAACTATGGCTACACCTTC. The chain links TRBV4-1 to TRBJ1-2; D may be TRBD1 (5 bases). The V and J ends lost 3 bases and 2 bases respectively, with 19 bases between them. Germline loops: CDR1 MGHRA, CDR2 YSYEKL. The CDR3 contains 17 residues.

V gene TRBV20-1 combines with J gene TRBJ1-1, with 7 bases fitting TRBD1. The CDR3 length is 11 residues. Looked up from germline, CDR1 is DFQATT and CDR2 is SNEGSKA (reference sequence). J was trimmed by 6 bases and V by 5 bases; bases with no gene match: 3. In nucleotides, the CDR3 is TGCAGTGCTGACAGGGAGTCTGAAGCTTTCTTT. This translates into CSADRESEAFF.

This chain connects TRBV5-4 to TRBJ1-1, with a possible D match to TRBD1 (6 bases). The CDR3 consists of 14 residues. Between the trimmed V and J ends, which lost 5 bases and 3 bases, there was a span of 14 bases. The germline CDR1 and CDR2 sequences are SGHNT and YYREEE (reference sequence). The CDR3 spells CASSLRGGDTEAFF. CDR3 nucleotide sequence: TGTGCCAGCAGTTTGAGGGGGGGTGACACTGAAGCTTTCTTT.

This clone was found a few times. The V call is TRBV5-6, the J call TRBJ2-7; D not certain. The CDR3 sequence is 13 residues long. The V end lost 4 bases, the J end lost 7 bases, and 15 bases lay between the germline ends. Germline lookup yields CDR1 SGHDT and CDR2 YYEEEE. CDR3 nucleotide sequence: TGTGCCAGCAGCCCCTACTACGGCGGAGAGCAGTACTTC. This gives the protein CASSPYYGGEQYF.

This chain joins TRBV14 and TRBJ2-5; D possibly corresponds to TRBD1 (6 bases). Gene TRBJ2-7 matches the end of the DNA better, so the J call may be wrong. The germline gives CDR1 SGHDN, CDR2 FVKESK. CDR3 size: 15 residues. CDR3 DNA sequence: TGTGCCAGCAGCCCCTACAGGGACGTAGCCTACGAGCAGTACTTC. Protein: CASSPYRDVAYEQYF.

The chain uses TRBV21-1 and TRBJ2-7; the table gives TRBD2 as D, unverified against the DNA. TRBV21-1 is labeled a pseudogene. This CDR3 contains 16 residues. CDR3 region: CASSRMDGEGPYEQYV. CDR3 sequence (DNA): TGTGCCAGCAGCAGGATGGACGGGGAGGGCCCCTACGAGCAGTACGTC.

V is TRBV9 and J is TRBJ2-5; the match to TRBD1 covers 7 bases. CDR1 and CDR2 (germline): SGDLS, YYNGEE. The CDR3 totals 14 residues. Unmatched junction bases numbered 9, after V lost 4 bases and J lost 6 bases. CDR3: CASSTETTGQTQYF. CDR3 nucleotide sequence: TGTGCCAGCAGCACAGAAACGACAGGGCAGACCCAGTACTTC.

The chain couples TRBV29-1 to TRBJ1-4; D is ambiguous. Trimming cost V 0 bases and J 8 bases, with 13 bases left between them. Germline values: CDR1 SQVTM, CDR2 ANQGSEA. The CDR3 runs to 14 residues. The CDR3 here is CSVEDPVTPEKLFF. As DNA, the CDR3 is TGCAGCGTTGAAGATCCGGTTACGCCAGAAAAACTGTTTTTT.

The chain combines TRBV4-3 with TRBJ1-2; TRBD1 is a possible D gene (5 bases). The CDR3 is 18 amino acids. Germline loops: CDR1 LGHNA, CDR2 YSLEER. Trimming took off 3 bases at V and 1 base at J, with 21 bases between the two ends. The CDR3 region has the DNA TGCGCCAGCAGCCAGGTTCATGTGCCAGGGACTAATAACTATGGCTACACCTTC. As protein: CASSQVHVPGTNNYGYTF.

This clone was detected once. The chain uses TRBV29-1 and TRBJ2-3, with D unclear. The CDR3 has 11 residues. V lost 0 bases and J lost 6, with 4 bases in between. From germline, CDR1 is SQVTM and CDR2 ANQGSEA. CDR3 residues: CSVEDLDTQYF. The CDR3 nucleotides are TGCAGCGTTGAAGATCTGGATACGCAGTATTTT.

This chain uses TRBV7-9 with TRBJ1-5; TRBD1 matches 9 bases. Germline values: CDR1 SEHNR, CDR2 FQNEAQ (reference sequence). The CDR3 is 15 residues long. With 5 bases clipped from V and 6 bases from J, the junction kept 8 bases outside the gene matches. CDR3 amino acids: CASSLQGAHGQPQHF. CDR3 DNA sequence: TGTGCCAGCAGCCTACAGGGGGCGCATGGTCAGCCCCAGCATTTT.

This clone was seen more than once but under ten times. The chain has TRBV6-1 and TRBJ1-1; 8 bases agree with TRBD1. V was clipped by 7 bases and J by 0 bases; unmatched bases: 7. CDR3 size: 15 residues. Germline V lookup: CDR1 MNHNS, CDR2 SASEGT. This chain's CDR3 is CASKARGQMNTEAFF. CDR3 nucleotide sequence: TGTGCCAGCAAAGCCAGGGGGCAAATGAACACTGAAGCTTTCTTT.

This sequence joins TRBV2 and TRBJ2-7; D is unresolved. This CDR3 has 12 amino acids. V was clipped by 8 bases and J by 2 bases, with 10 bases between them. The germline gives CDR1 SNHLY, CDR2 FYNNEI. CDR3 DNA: TGTGCCAGCCGTGGAAGCCCCTACGAGCAGTACTTC. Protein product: CASRGSPYEQYF.

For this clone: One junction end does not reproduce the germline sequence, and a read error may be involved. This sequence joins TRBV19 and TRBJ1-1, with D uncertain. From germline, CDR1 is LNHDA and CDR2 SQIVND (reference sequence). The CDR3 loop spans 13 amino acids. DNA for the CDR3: TGTGCCAGTAGTTGGAGGGTAAGCACTGAAACTTTCTTT. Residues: CASSWRVSTETFF. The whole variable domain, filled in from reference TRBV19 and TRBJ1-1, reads DGGITQSPKYLFRKEGQNVTLSCEQNLNHDAMYWYRQDPGQGLRLIYYSQIVNDFQKGDIAEGYSVSREKKESFPLTVTSAQKNPTAFYLCASSWRVSTETFFGQGTRLTVV.

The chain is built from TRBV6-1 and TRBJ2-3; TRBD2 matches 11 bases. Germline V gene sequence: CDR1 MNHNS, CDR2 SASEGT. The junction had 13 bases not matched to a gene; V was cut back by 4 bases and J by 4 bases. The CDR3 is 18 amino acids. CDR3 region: CASSARPSTSGIADTQYF. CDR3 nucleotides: TGTGCCAGCAGTGCCCGTCCATCGACTAGCGGGATCGCAGATACGCAGTATTTT.